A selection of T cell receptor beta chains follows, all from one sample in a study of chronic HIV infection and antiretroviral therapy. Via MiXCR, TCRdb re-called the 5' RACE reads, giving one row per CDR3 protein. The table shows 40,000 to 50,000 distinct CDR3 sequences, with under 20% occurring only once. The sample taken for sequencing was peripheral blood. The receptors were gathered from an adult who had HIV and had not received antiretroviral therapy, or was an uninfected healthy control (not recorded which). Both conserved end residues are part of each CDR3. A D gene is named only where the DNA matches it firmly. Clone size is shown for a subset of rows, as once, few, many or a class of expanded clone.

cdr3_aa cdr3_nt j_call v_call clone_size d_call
CAISIQGPNTEAFF TGTGCCATCAGTATACAGGGACCGAACACTGAAGCTTTCTTT TRBJ1-1 TRBV10-3 few .
CSARNSGNTIYF TGCAGCGCCAGAAACTCTGGAAACACCATATATTTT TRBJ1-3 TRBV29-1 few .
CASSGAPGSTDTQYF TGTGCCAGCAGTGGGGCACCGGGAAGCACAGATACGCAGTATTTT TRBJ2-3 TRBV6-4 . .
CASSPAGVLAKNIQYF TGTGCCAGCAGCCCTGCGGGGGTTCTAGCCAAAAACATTCAGTACTTC TRBJ2-4 TRBV3-1 few TRBD2
CASSPSGFPYEQYF TGTGCCAGCTCACCATCGGGATTCCCCTACGAGCAGTACTTC TRBJ2-7 TRBV18 few .
CASSQDFFQPQHF TGCGCCAGCAGCCAAGATTTTTTCCAGCCCCAGCATTTT TRBJ1-5 TRBV4-1 . .
CASSEFDSPYYGYTF TGTGCCAGCAGTGAATTTGACAGCCCTTACTATGGCTACACCTTC TRBJ1-2 TRBV25-1 . .
CASGEGVSYEQYF TGTGCCAGCGGGGAGGGGGTTTCCTACGAGCAGTACTTC TRBJ2-7 TRBV28 few .
CASSSSSGLTDTQYF TGTGCCAGCAGCTCAAGTAGCGGCTTAACAGATACGCAGTATTTT TRBJ2-3 TRBV7-2 few .
CASSQDIAGGYEQFF TGCGCCAGCAGCCAAGATATTGCGGGAGGGTATGAGCAGTTCTTC TRBJ2-1 TRBV4-1 few TRBD2
CAISASGTTDTQYF TGTGCCATCAGCGCTAGCGGGACCACAGATACGCAGTATTTT TRBJ2-3 TRBV10-3 . TRBD2
CSVSQGSNQPQHF TGCAGCGTGTCACAGGGCTCGAATCAGCCCCAGCATTTT TRBJ1-5 TRBV29-1 . .
CASSFLSGGAYGYTF TGTGCCAGCAGTTTCCTAAGTGGAGGGGCCTATGGCTACACCTTC TRBJ1-2 TRBV28 . .
CASSAATPQETNEKLFF TGTGCCAGCAGTGCAGCTACCCCACAGGAAACTAATGAAAAACTGTTTTTT TRBJ1-4 TRBV28 . .
CASSMGYEQFF TGTGCCAGTAGTATGGGCTATGAGCAGTTCTTC TRBJ2-1 TRBV19 . .
CASSQVGSPVEKLFF TGCGCCAGCAGCCAAGTCGGGTCACCAGTCGAAAAACTGTTTTTT TRBJ1-4 TRBV4-1 few .
CASTSQTATAYEQYF TGTGCCAGCACCTCTCAGACAGCCACCGCTTACGAGCAGTACTTC TRBJ2-7 TRBV28 . .
CASSQRLNTEAFF TGTGCCAGCAGCCAAAGGCTGAACACTGAAGCTTTCTTT TRBJ1-1 TRBV3-1 few .
CAGSLASLDEQFF TGTGCCGGCAGCTTAGCCTCTCTTGATGAGCAGTTCTTC TRBJ2-1 TRBV7-2 . .
CASSLVQGNTDTQYF TGCGCCAGCAGCTTAGTCCAGGGTAACACAGATACGCAGTATTTT TRBJ2-3 TRBV5-1 . .
CASSFFLAAGNQPQHF TGTGCCAGCAGTTTTTTTCTCGCCGCGGGCAATCAGCCCCAGCATTTT TRBJ1-5 TRBV28 . .
CASSNRGEADTQYF TGTGCCAGCAGTAACAGGGGGGAGGCAGATACGCAGTATTTT TRBJ2-3 TRBV28 . TRBD1
CSARDTAPLHF TGCAGTGCTAGAGATACGGCACCCCTCCACTTT TRBJ1-6 TRBV20-1 few .
CSVVVAVQETQYF TGCAGCGTTGTAGTAGCGGTACAAGAGACCCAGTACTTC TRBJ2-5 TRBV29-1 medium-sized .